Presented here are 32 T cell receptor beta chains from one specimen sequenced in a study of neoadjuvant nivolumab and ipilimumab in lung cancer. Assay: immunoSEQ multiplex PCR; the TCRdb copy retains only in-frame clones and omits some. Of under 50,000 clones listed, approximately 90% were seen once; the top ten hold about 4%. The material sequenced was blood, taken before neoadjuvant nivolumab, alone or with ipilimumab. The source of these receptors is an adult with non-small cell lung cancer. Some clones in this sample may be carry-over from other donors' samples.

This chain connects TRBV4-3 to TRBJ1-2; D possibly corresponds to TRBD1 (5 bases). The germline CDR1 and CDR2 sequences are LGHNA and YSLEER. The CDR3 runs 13 residues. The ends were cut back, 0 bases at V and 4 bases at J, with 6 bases in the middle. CDR3 sequence: CASSQEGLYGYTF. The CDR3 region has the DNA TGCGCCAGCAGCCAAGAGGGACTCTATGGCTACACCTTC.

The chain links TRBV18 to TRBJ2-7, with a weak D call TRBD1 (5 bases). V was trimmed by 3 bases and J by 5 bases, leaving 8 bases between them. This CDR3 spans 12 amino acids. CDR1 and CDR2 from the germline V gene are KGHSH and LQKENI. The CDR3 sequence is CASSPDRNEQYF. The DNA of the CDR3 is TGTGCCAGCTCACCTGACAGAAACGAGCAGTACTTC.

The rearrangement uses TRBV5-1 and TRBJ1-1; 10 bases fit TRBD1. This CDR3 spans 15 amino acids. Germline V CDR1 and CDR2: SGHRS, YFSETQ. V gave up 4 bases and J gave up 8 bases; unmatched junction bases: 11. The CDR3 spells CASSRGGQGNLEAFF. The DNA for the CDR3 is TGCGCCAGCAGCAGGGGGGGACAGGGGAATCTCGAAGCTTTCTTT.

V and J are TRBV5-5 and TRBJ2-5; D tentatively reads TRBD1 or TRBD2 (5 bases each). The CDR3 consists of 14 residues. The ends were cut back, 4 bases at V and 1 base at J, with 11 bases in the middle. Germline V gives CDR1 SGHKS, CDR2 YYEKEE (reference sequence). As DNA, the CDR3 is TGTGCCAGCAGCCAGCCGGGACCCCAAGAGACCCAGTACTTC. It is translated as CASSQPGPQETQYF.

The gene calls are TRBV14 and TRBJ2-7; 9 bases map to TRBD1. This CDR3 contains 16 residues. Trimming at V came to 3 bases and at J to 3 bases, leaving 9 bases not matched to a gene. Germline-derived CDR1 and CDR2 are SGHDN and FVKESK. CDR3 sequence: CASSHRTGALRYEQYF. Written as DNA, the CDR3 is TGTGCCAGCAGCCACCGGACAGGGGCCCTCCGCTACGAGCAGTACTTC. Based on the CDR3 plus reference TRBV14 and TRBJ2-7, the full variable domain is EAGVTQFPSHSVIEKGQTVTLRCDPISGHDNLYWYRRVMGKEIKFLLHFVKESKQDESGMPNNRFLAERTGGTYSTLKVQPAELEDSGVYFCASSHRTGALRYEQYFGPGTRLTVT.

CDR3 nucleotides: TGCGCCAGCAGCCCTAGCGTACTCTCCTACAATGAGCAGTTCTTC. Protein: CASSPSVLSYNEQFF. The rearrangement joins TRBV5-1 to TRBJ2-1; the D gene is possibly TRBD2 (6 bases). Germline loops: CDR1 SGHRS, CDR2 YFSETQ. With 4 bases removed from V and 0 bases from J, the gap between germline ends came to 11 bases. The CDR3 contains 15 residues.

This chain joins TRBV14 and TRBJ1-1; D unresolved. Trimming left V 1 base short and J 1 base short, with 7 bases between. Germline V lookup: CDR1 SGHDN, CDR2 FVKESK. CDR3 length: 14 residues. CDR3 sequence (DNA): TGTGCCAGCAGCCAAGCAGAGTGGAACACTGAAGCTTTCTTT. It yields the protein CASSQAEWNTEAFF.

The rearrangement links TRBV14 to TRBJ2-7, with D unclear. V was pared by 1 base and J by 2 bases, with 0 bases between. The CDR3 runs to 11 residues. Looked up from germline, CDR1 is SGHDN and CDR2 is FVKESK. CDR3 sequence: CASSQAYEQYF. In DNA form, the CDR3 reads TGTGCCAGCAGCCAAGCCTACGAGCAGTACTTC.

This clone came up once. V gene TRBV5-1 combines with J gene TRBJ2-6; D is unresolved. V was clipped by 4 bases and J by 0 bases, with 11 bases between them. Germline CDR1 is SGHRS and CDR2 is YFSETQ. The CDR3 covers 16 residues. CDR3 bases: TGCGCCAGCAGCCAAATTAGTGTCTCTGGGGCCAACGTCCTGACTTTC. Amino acid sequence: CASSQISVSGANVLTF.

The chain recombines TRBV27 with TRBJ2-5; tentative D call: TRBD2 (5 bases). V was clipped by 6 bases and J by 2 bases, with 10 bases between them. The CDR3 sequence is 13 residues long. Per germline, CDR1 MNHEY and CDR2 SMNVEV (reference sequence). The CDR3 DNA follows: TGTGCCAGCAGCCGCACTAGACAAGAGACCCAGTACTTC. This codes for CASSRTRQETQYF.

The chain recombines TRBV15 with TRBJ1-2; 9 positions agree with TRBD1. CDR3 length: 15 residues. Per germline, CDR1 LNHNV and CDR2 YYDKDF (reference sequence). Unmatched junction bases numbered 7, after V lost 5 bases and J lost 3 bases. The CDR3 loop is CATSRRDRVYYGYTF. CDR3 sequence (DNA): TGTGCCACCAGCCGCCGGGACAGGGTTTACTATGGCTACACCTTC.

This rearrangement joins TRBV18 to TRBJ2-5; 7 bases match TRBD2. The J segment lost 4 bases and the V segment lost 3 bases, leaving 8 bases of the junction unmatched. Germline V gene data show CDR1 as KGHSH and CDR2 as LQKENI. CDR3 length: 15 amino acids. CDR3 protein: CASSPGSGKSETQYF. CDR3 in DNA: TGTGCCAGCTCACCGGGCAGCGGGAAATCAGAGACCCAGTACTTC.

This chain joins TRBV5-4 and TRBJ2-1; 9 bases line up with TRBD2. The junction had 5 bases not matched to a gene; V was cut back by 0 bases and J by 10 bases. The CDR3 consists of 14 residues. The germline CDR1 and CDR2 sequences are SGHNT and YYREEE (reference sequence). CDR3 bases: TGTGCCAGCAGCTTGGAGGGACTAGCAGGCGAGCAGTTCTTC. Its protein product is CASSLEGLAGEQFF. The whole variable domain, remainder taken from reference TRBV5-4 and TRBJ2-1, is ETGVTQSPTHLIKTRGQQVTLRCSSQSGHNTVSWYQQALGQGPQFIFQYYREEENGRGNFPPRFSGLQFPNYSSELNVNALELDDSALYLCASSLEGLAGEQFFGPGTRLTVL.

The V gene is TRBV19, the J gene TRBJ2-1, with TRBD2 as a possible D gene (6 bases). Trimming removed 4 bases at V and 12 bases at J, with 16 bases between. There are 13 residues in the CDR3. Germline V gene lookup returns CDR1 LNHDA and CDR2 SQIVND (reference sequence). The CDR3 loop is CASSTSRGYGQFF. CDR3 nucleotides: TGTGCCAGTAGTACATCACGGGGGTACGGGCAGTTCTTC.

This clone was found once. Here the CDR3 reads CASSTGGQSYEQYF. The CDR3 nucleotides read TGTGCCAGCAGCACAGGGGGGCAGTCCTACGAGCAGTACTTC. This chain uses TRBV9 with TRBJ2-7; 8 bases line up with TRBD1. CDR1 is SGDLS, CDR2 YYNGEE, per germline. There are 14 residues in the CDR3. V lost 4 bases, J lost 1 base, and 4 bases stayed unmatched.

The CDR3 is CASSLVRGNEQFF. CDR3 coding DNA: TGTGCCAGCAGCTTAGTCAGAGGGAATGAGCAGTTCTTC. The rearrangement links TRBV11-1 to TRBJ2-1, with D perhaps matching TRBD2 (5 bases). The CDR3 is made up of 13 amino acids. V was cut by 1 base and J by 7 bases, with 8 bases left in between. The germline V gene encodes CDR1 SGHAT and CDR2 FQDESV (reference sequence). The complete variable domain, with remaining parts taken from reference TRBV11-1 and TRBJ2-1, reads EAEVAQSPRYKITEKSQAVAFWCDPISGHATLYWYRQILGQGPELLVQFQDESVVDDSQLPKDRFSAERLKGVDSTLKIQPAELGDSAMYLCASSLVRGNEQFFGPGTRLTVL.

The V gene is TRBV19, the J gene TRBJ2-1; 7 positions match TRBD1. The CDR3 has 15 amino acids. J was trimmed by 0 bases and V by 4 bases; bases with no gene match: 3. In germline, CDR1 is LNHDA, CDR2 SQIVND (reference sequence). In nucleotides, the CDR3 is TGTGCCAGTAGTAGACAGGGAAACTCCTACAATGAGCAGTTCTTC. The encoded protein is CASSRQGNSYNEQFF.

The chain links TRBV9 to TRBJ2-2, with 10 bases that match TRBD1. The V and J ends lost 4 bases and 4 bases, in that order; junction bases with no gene match: 7. Germline CDR1 SGDLS, CDR2 YYNGEE. This CDR3 has 16 residues. The CDR3 sequence: CASSLRTGGGTGELFF. For the CDR3, the DNA is TGTGCCAGCAGCTTACGGACAGGGGGTGGCACCGGGGAGCTGTTTTTT.

In this sample, this clone turned up once. This rearrangement joins TRBV30 to TRBJ2-4; 12 bases agree with TRBD2. Germline loops: CDR1 GTSNPN, CDR2 SVGIG (reference sequence). J lost 2 bases, V lost 7 bases, and 18 bases had no gene match. This CDR3 is built from 19 residues. The CDR3 loop is CASQGRASGRVGTKNIQYF. CDR3 DNA sequence: TGTGCCTCCCAGGGTAGGGCTAGCGGGAGGGTTGGAACCAAAAACATTCAGTACTTC. The full variable domain, in which reference TRBV30 and TRBJ2-4 provide the parts outside the CDR3, is SQTIHQWPATLVQPVGSPLSLECTVEGTSNPNLYWYRQAAGRGLQLLFYSVGIGQISSEVPQNLSASRPQDRQFILSSKKLLLSDSGFYLCASQGRASGRVGTKNIQYFGAGTRLSVL.

The chain combines TRBV11-2 with TRBJ2-1; 7 bases map to TRBD2. Trimming at V came to 4 bases and at J to 2 bases, leaving 5 bases not matched to a gene. The CDR3 sequence is 15 residues long. CDR1 and CDR2 (germline): SGHAT, FQNNGV. This CDR3 reads CASSSLGTTYNEQFF. CDR3 DNA: TGTGCCAGCAGCTCGCTTGGGACTACCTACAATGAGCAGTTCTTC.

The V call is TRBV5-1, the J call TRBJ2-3, with TRBD1 as a possible D gene (5 bases). Germline assignment: CDR1 SGHRS and CDR2 YFSETQ. The CDR3 has 16 amino acids. Trimming took 5 bases from V and 1 from J, leaving 17 bases between them. The CDR3 DNA follows: TGCGCCAGCAGGGGGCTTGTGGGGCAGGGCACAGATACGCAGTATTTT. This codes for CASRGLVGQGTDTQYF.

The chain couples TRBV5-4 to TRBJ2-7; D assignment may be TRBD1 or TRBD2 (7 bases each). V lost 1 base, J lost 7 bases, and 18 bases lay in between. The CDR3 has 15 residues. The germline V gene has CDR1 SGHNT and CDR2 YYREEE (reference sequence). As DNA, the CDR3 is TGTGCCAGCAGCTTGATGGCCAGGGGGGGATCTGAGCAGTACTTC. The encoded protein is CASSLMARGGSEQYF. Drawing the rest from reference TRBV5-4 and TRBJ2-7, the complete variable domain is ETGVTQSPTHLIKTRGQQVTLRCSSQSGHNTVSWYQQALGQGPQFIFQYYREEENGRGNFPPRFSGLQFPNYSSELNVNALELDDSALYLCASSLMARGGSEQYFGPGTRLTVT.

J is TRBJ2-1 and V is TRBV6-1, with 7 positions matching TRBD2. CDR3 size: 18 residues. Germline CDR1 MNHNS, CDR2 SASEGT. Trimming removed 2 bases from V and 4 bases from J; junction bases left unmatched: 14. Here the CDR3 reads CASSEIVFGGREYNEQFF. CDR3 nucleotide sequence: TGTGCCAGCAGTGAAATCGTCTTCGGCGGGAGAGAGTACAATGAGCAGTTCTTC.

The chain carries TRBV2 and TRBJ2-7; D may be TRBD1 (6 bases). CDR3 size: 13 residues. V lost 7 bases to trimming and J lost 0 bases, with 10 bases between them. Looked up from germline, CDR1 is SNHLY and CDR2 is FYNNEI. The CDR3 here is CASIRDNSYEQYF. The CDR3 nucleotides are TGTGCCAGCATCAGGGACAACTCCTACGAGCAGTACTTC.

The V call is TRBV6-4, the J call TRBJ2-3; D ambiguous. Trimming left V 2 bases short and J 4 bases short, with 10 bases between. Germline CDR1 is MRHNA and CDR2 is SNTAGT. The CDR3 is 14 amino acids. CDR3 amino acids: CASSDDGSADTQYF. The DNA of the CDR3 is TGTGCCAGCAGTGACGACGGATCAGCAGATACGCAGTATTTT.

This clone was picked up one time. V gene TRBV9 combines with J gene TRBJ1-1; D is ambiguous. Germline values: CDR1 SGDLS, CDR2 YYNGEE. The CDR3 length is 13 residues. V lost 0 bases to trimming and J lost 5 bases, with 8 bases between them. CDR3 in DNA: TGTGCCAGCAGCGTAGAGACGGGGACTGAAGCTTTCTTT. Its translation: CASSVETGTEAFF.

The chain joins TRBV7-2 to TRBJ1-1, with a tentative D call TRBD1 (6 bases). Germline V gives CDR1 SGHTA, CDR2 FQGNSA. The CDR3 runs to 14 residues. The germline V and J ends were trimmed by 4 bases and 3 bases, with 12 bases remaining between them. The chain's CDR3 is CASSSRGGDTEAFF. DNA for the CDR3: TGTGCCAGCAGCTCCAGGGGCGGGGACACTGAAGCTTTCTTT.

This chain joins TRBV5-6 and TRBJ2-7; weak D call: TRBD2 (5 bases). Trimming took off 3 bases at V and 6 bases at J, with 16 bases between the two ends. CDR3 length: 14 residues. Germline V CDR1 and CDR2: SGHDT, YYEEEE. CDR3 amino acids: CASSWSGLIFEQYF. The DNA of the CDR3 is TGTGCCAGCAGCTGGAGCGGCCTAATTTTCGAGCAGTACTTC.

The J gene is TRBJ2-3, the V gene TRBV7-2; no firm D call. Trimming removed 3 bases from V and 0 bases from J, with 1 base in between. Per the germline V gene, CDR1 is SGHTA and CDR2 is FQGNSA. This CDR3 comprises 12 residues. The CDR3 loop is CASSLSTDTQYF. CDR3 sequence (DNA): TGTGCCAGCAGCTTGAGCACAGATACGCAGTATTTT.

The J gene is TRBJ2-6, the V gene TRBV29-1; TRBD1 aligns across 9 bases. The CDR3 sequence is 17 residues long. Germline values: CDR1 SQVTM, CDR2 ANQGSEA. The V and J ends lost 6 bases and 0 bases, in that order; junction bases with no gene match: 9. The CDR3 reads CSVGRDRVSSGANVLTF. CDR3 DNA: TGCAGCGTAGGCCGGGACAGGGTGAGCTCTGGGGCCAACGTCCTGACTTTC.

The chain joins TRBV5-6 to TRBJ1-2; the match to TRBD1 covers 7 bases. The germline gives CDR1 SGHDT, CDR2 YYEEEE. The J segment lost 2 bases and the V segment lost 0 bases, leaving 4 bases of the junction unmatched. This CDR3 is 15 amino acids long. The CDR3 loop reads CASSLVGGGNYGYTF. The CDR3 nucleotides read TGTGCCAGCAGCTTGGTAGGGGGCGGAAACTATGGCTACACCTTC.

The chain employs TRBV9 and TRBJ2-2; D remains ambiguous. Trimming took off 0 bases at V and 8 bases at J, with 8 bases between the two ends. The CDR3 is 13 amino acids. Per the germline V gene, CDR1 is SGDLS and CDR2 is YYNGEE. CDR3 sequence reads: CASSVEGRGELFF. The CDR3 DNA reads TGTGCCAGCAGCGTAGAGGGTCGGGGGGAGCTGTTTTTT.